The source of this T cell receptor (beta chain) is a study of cytomegalovirus exposure and HLA in healthy donors. Background on the study: Early released data comprised around 85 million unique TCRs from HLA-typed donors. General observations from the study: Later analysis suggested links between common viral pathogens and several top significant clusters. A link between a missense DCLRE1C variant and TCR beta V- and J-gene trimming emerged from a later analysis. The authors enumerated over 150 TCR beta chains as linked to cytomegalovirus.

CDR1 and CDR2 from the germline V gene are MNHEY and SVGAGI. The CDR3 runs 13 residues. J gave up 4 bases and V 5 bases, and 3 bases lay outside the gene matches. This clone came up a few times. Its antigen is still unknown. Additional DNA sequences in this sample encode the identical CDR3. The PCR made use of 60 Vbeta and 13 Jbeta primers. TCRdb's table, derived via immunoSEQ multiplex PCR, lists solely in-frame clones and lacks some. The sample contains about 78,000 clones, more than 65% of which appear only once. Input material: PBMCs. The chain carries TRBV6-5 and TRBJ1-2; 8 bases agree with TRBD1. The clonotype comes from a woman aged 40 to 50 in good health and CMV-seropositive. In nucleotides, the CDR3 is TGTGCCAGCAGTCTACAGGGGGGCTATGGCTACACCTTC. This sequence encodes CASSLQGGYGYTF.